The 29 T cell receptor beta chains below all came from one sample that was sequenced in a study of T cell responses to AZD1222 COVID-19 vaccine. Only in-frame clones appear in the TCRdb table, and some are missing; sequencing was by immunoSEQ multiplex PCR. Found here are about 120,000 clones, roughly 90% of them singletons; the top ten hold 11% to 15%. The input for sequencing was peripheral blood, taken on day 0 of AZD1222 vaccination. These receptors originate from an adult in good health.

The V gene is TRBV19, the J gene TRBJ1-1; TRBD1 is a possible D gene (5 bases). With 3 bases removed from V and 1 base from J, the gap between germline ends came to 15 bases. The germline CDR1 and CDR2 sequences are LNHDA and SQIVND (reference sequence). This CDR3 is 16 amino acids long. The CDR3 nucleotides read TGTGCCAGTAGTATGGCAGGGTGGGCGGGGAACACTGAAGCTTTCTTT. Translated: CASSMAGWAGNTEAFF.

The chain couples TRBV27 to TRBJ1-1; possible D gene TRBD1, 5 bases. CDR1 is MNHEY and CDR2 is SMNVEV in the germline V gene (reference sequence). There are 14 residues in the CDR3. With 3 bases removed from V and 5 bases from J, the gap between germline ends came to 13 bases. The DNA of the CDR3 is TGTGCCAGCAGTTTCGCGGGTCGGGGGACTGAAGCTTTCTTT. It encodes CASSFAGRGTEAFF.

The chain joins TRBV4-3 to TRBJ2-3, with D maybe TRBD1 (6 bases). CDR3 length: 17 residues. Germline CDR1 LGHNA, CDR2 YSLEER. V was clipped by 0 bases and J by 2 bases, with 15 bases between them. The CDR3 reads CASSQDPQGAYTDTQYF. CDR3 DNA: TGCGCCAGCAGCCAAGACCCACAGGGTGCCTACACAGATACGCAGTATTTT.

The CDR3 reads CASSLQGQNTEAFF. The CDR3 coding sequence is TGTGCCAGCTCACTTCAGGGACAGAACACTGAAGCTTTCTTT. V gene TRBV18 combines with J gene TRBJ1-1; D is possibly TRBD1 (6 bases). This CDR3 has 14 residues. Germline CDR1 and CDR2: KGHSH and LQKENI. V was pared by 4 bases and J by 1 base, with 10 bases between.

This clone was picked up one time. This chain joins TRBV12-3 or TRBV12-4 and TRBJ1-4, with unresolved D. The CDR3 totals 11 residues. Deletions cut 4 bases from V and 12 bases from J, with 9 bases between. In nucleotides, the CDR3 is TGTGCCAGCAGTTCGTACGGAGAACTGTTTTTT. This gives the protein CASSSYGELFF.

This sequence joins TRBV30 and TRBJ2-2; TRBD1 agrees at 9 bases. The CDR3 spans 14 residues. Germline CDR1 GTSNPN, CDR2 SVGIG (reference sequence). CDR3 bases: TGTGCTTCGGACAGGGGAGTTAACACCGGGGAGCTGTTTTTT. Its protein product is CASDRGVNTGELFF.

For the CDR3, the DNA is TGTGCCTGGAGGGGACAGTTTTCACCCCTCCACTTT. Encoded protein: CAWRGQFSPLHF. The genes are TRBV30 and TRBJ1-6, with TRBD1 matching over 7 bases. The trim removed 3 bases at V and 9 bases at J, leaving 2 bases unmatched. The CDR3 loop spans 12 amino acids. The germline CDR1 and CDR2 sequences are GTSNPN and SVGIG (reference sequence).

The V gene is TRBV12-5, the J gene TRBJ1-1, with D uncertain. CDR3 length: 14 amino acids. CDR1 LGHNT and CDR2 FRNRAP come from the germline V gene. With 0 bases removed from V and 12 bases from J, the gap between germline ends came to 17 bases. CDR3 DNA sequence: TGTGCTAGTGGTTTGGTACGAGGCAGTGTCATTTCTTTCTTT. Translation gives CASGLVRGSVISFF.

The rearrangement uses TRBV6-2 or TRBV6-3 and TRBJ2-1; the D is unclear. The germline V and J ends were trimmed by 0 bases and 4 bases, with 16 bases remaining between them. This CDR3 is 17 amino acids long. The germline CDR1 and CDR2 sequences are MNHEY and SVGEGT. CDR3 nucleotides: TGTGCCAGCAGTTACTCGAATAGGGCATCAATTTACAATGAGCAGTTCTTC. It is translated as CASSYSNRASIYNEQFF.

In DNA, the CDR3 is TGTGCCAGCAGTTTCCAAGGGACTGAAGCTTTCTTT. Its protein product is CASSFQGTEAFF. The chain couples TRBV28 to TRBJ1-1; no definite D call. The CDR3 sequence is 12 residues long. Germline V CDR1 and CDR2: MDHEN, SYDVKM. V was pared by 3 bases and J by 5 bases, with 7 bases between.

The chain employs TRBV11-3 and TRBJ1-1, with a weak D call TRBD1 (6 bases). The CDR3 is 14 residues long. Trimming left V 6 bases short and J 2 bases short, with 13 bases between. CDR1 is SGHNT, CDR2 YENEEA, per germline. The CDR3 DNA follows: TGTGCCAGCAGTTTGACAGGTCCAAACACTGAAGCTTTCTTT. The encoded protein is CASSLTGPNTEAFF.

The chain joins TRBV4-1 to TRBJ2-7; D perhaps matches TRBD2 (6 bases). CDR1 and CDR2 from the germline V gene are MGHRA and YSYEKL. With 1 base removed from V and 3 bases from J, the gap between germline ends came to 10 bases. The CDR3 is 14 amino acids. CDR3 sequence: CASSQGGVGYEQYF. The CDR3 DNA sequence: TGCGCCAGCAGCCAAGGGGGGGTAGGCTACGAGCAGTACTTC.

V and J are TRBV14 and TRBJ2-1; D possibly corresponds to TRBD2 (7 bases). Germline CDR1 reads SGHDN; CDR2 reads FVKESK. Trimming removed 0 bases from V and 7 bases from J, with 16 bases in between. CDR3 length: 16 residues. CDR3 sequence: CASSQDIKRGHNEQFF. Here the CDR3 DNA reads TGTGCCAGCAGCCAAGATATCAAGCGGGGACATAATGAGCAGTTCTTC.

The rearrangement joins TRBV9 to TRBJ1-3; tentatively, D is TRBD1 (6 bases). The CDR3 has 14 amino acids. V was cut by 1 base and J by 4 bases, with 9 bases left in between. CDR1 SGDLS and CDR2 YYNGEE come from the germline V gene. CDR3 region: CASSVYGQGNTIYF. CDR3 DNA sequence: TGTGCCAGCAGCGTATATGGACAGGGAAACACCATATATTTT.

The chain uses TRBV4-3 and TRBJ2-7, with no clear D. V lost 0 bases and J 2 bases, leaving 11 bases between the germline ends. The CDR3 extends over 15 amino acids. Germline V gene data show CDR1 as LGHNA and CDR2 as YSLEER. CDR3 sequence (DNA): TGCGCCAGCAGCCAAGAGAAGCACAATACCTACGAGCAGTACTTC. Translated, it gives CASSQEKHNTYEQYF.

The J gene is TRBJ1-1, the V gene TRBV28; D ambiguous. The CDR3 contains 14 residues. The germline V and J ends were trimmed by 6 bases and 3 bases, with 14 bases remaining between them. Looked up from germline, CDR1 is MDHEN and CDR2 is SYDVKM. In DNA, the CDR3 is TGTGCCAGCAGCTACCGGGGTCGGGACACTGAAGCTTTCTTT. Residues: CASSYRGRDTEAFF.

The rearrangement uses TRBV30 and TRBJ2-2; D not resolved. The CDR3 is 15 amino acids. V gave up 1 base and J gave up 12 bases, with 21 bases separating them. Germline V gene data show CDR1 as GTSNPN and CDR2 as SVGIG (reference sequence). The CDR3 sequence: CAWSELCTTLLQLFF. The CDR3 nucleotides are TGTGCCTGGAGTGAGTTGTGCACAACCCTGCTTCAGCTGTTTTTT.

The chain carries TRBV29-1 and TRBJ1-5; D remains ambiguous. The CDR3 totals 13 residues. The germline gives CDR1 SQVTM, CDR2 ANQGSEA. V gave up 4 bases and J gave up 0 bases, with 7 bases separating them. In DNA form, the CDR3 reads TGCAGCGTTGGCCAGAATAGCAATCAGCCCCAGCATTTT. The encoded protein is CSVGQNSNQPQHF.

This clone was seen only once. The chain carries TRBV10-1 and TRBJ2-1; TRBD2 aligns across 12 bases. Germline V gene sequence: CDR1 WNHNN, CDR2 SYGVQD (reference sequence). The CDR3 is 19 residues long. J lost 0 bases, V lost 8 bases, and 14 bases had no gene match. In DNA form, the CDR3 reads TGCGCCAGCCCGGGACTAGCGGGTCCTCGGCCCAGCTCCTACAATGAGCAGTTCTTC. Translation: CASPGLAGPRPSSYNEQFF.

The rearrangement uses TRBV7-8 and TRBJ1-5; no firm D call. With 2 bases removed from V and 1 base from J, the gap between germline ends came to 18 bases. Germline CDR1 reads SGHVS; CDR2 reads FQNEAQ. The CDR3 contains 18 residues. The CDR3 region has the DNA TGTGCCAGCAGCTTAAATAGATGGAGGCAGAGAAGCAATCAGCCCCAGCATTTT. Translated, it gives CASSLNRWRQRSNQPQHF.

Here the CDR3 reads CASSLGTGIWEKLFF. The CDR3 DNA is TGTGCCAGCAGCTTGGGGACAGGGATTTGGGAAAAACTGTTTTTT. The chain carries TRBV5-6 and TRBJ1-4; 8 nucleotides match TRBD1. Losses at the gene ends were 0 bases for V and 8 bases for J; bases not matched to a gene: 6. This CDR3 spans 15 amino acids. The germline V gene encodes CDR1 SGHDT and CDR2 YYEEEE.

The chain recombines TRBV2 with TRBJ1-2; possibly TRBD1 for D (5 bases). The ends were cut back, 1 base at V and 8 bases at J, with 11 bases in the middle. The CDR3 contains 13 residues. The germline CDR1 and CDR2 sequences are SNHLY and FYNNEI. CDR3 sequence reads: CASSEGAWGGYTF. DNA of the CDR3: TGTGCCAGCAGTGAAGGCGCTTGGGGGGGCTACACCTTC. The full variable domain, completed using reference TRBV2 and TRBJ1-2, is EPEVTQTPSHQVTQMGQEVILRCVPISNHLYFYWYRQILGQKVEFLVSFYNNEISEKSEIFDDQFSVERPDGSNFTLKIRSTKLEDSAMYFCASSEGAWGGYTFGSGTRLTVV.

CDR3 nucleotides: TGTGCCAGCACCCCCGTCAGTCCAGCGGGGGGTTACGAGCAGTACTTC. This gives the protein CASTPVSPAGGYEQYF. The V gene is TRBV6-2 or TRBV6-3, the J gene TRBJ2-7; 9 nucleotides align to TRBD2. CDR3 length: 16 amino acids. The germline CDR1 and CDR2 sequences are MNHEY and SVGEGT. Germline trimming cut 7 bases from V and 4 bases from J; bases unmatched to any gene: 14.

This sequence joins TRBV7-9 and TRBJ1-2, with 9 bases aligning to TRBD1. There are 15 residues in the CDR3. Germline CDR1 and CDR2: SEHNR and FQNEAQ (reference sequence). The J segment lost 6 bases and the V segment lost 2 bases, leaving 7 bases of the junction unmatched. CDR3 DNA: TGTGCCAGCAGCTTAACCACAGGGGGCGCGAATGGCTACACCTTC. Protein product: CASSLTTGGANGYTF.

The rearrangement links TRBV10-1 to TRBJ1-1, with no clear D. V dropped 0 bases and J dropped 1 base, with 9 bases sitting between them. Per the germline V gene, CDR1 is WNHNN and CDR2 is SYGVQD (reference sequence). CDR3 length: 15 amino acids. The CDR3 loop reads CASSESRVGNTEAFF. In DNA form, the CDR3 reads TGCGCCAGCAGTGAGTCTAGGGTGGGGAACACTGAAGCTTTCTTT.

CDR3 DNA sequence: TGTGCCAGCAGTTACGCGGGACAGGGATACGAGCAGTACTTC. Residues: CASSYAGQGYEQYF. The chain uses TRBV6-6 and TRBJ2-7; TRBD1 aligns across 9 bases. The germline V gene has CDR1 MNHNY and CDR2 SVGAGI (reference sequence). Trimming cost V 2 bases and J 4 bases; bases outside gene matches: 3. The CDR3 consists of 14 residues.

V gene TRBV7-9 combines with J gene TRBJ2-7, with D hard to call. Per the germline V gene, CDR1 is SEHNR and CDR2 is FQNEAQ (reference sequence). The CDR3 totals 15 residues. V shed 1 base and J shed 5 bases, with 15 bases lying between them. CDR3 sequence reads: CASSLGRWESNEQYF. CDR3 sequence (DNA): TGTGCCAGCAGCTTAGGAAGGTGGGAAAGCAACGAGCAGTACTTC.

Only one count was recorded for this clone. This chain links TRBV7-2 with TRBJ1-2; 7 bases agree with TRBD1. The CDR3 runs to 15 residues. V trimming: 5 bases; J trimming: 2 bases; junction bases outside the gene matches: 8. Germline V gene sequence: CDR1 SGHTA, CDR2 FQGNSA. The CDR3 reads CASSPTLTGNYGYTF. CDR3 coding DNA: TGTGCCAGCAGCCCTACGCTGACAGGGAACTATGGCTACACCTTC.

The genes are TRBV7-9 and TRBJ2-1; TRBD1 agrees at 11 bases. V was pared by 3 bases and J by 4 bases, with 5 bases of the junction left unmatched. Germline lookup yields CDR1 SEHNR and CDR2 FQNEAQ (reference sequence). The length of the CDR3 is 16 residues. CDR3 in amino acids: CASSLSGTGGYNEQFF. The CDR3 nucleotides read TGTGCCAGCAGCTTGTCCGGGACAGGGGGGTACAATGAGCAGTTCTTC.